This T cell receptor (beta chain) was recovered during a study of Graves' ophthalmopathy and Graves' hyperthyroidism. The V and J ends lost 3 bases and 2 bases, in that order; junction bases with no gene match: 3. The length of the CDR3 is 14 residues. RNA transcripts were the source from which TCR beta CDR3 regions were amplified. The authors performed first-round RT-PCR with HTBI primers and then a second-round multiplex PCR. TCRdb fed the multiplex PCR reads into MiXCR, producing one record per CDR3 protein. The table has 340,000 or so distinct CDR3 sequences, 17% seen once. This clonotype was detected ten times or more. Physicians reached a diagnosis by relying on clinical symptoms, serum thyroxine, TRAb, thyroid ultrasound and orbital computed tomography. PBMCs were obtained from roughly 9.4 ml of fresh peripheral blood.

Sequenced sample: peripheral blood. This chain connects TRBV12-3 or TRBV12-4 to TRBJ2-7; TRBD2 matches 8 bases. The receptor's source is an adult man with Graves' ophthalmopathy. This CDR3 is CASSFSGVTYEQYF. The CDR3 nucleotides are TGTGCCAGCAGTTTTAGCGGGGTCACCTACGAGCAGTACTTC.